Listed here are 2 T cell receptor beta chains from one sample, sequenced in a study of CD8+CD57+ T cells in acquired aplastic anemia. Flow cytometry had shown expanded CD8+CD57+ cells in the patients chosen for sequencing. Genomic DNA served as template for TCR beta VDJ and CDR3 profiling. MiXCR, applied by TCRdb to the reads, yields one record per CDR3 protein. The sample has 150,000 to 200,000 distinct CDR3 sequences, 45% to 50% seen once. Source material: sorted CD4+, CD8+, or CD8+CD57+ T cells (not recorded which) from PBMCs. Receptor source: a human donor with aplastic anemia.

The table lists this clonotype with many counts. The CDR3 loop is CASSLGQVGETQYF. The CDR3 DNA sequence: TGTGCCAGCAGCTTGGGACAGGTGGGGGAGACCCAGTACTTC. V and J are TRBV5-8 and TRBJ2-5; maybe TRBD1 (6 bases). The V gene's germline CDR1 is SGHTS and CDR2 YDEGEE. The V end lost 0 bases, the J end lost 5 bases, and 11 bases lay between the germline ends. The CDR3 totals 14 residues.

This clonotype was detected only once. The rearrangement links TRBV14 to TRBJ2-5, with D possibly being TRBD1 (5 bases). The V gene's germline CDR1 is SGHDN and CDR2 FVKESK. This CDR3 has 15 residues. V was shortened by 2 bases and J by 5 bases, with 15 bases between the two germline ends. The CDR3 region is CASSQNWGSIETQYF. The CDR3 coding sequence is TGTGCCAGCAGCCAAAACTGGGGCAGTATTGAGACCCAGTACTTC.